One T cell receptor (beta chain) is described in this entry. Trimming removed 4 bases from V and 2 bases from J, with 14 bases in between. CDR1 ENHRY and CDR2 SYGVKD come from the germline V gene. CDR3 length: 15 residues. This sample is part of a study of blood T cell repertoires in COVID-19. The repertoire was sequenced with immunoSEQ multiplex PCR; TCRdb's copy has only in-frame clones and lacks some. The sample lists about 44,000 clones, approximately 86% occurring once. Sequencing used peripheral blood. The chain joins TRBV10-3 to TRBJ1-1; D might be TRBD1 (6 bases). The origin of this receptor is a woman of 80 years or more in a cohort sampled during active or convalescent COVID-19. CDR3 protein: CAISAAGTTNTEAFF. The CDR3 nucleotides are TGTGCCATCAGTGCAGCCGGGACAACTAACACTGAAGCTTTCTTT.